This is a list of T cell receptor beta chains from one sample in a study of blood T cell repertoires in COVID-19. The protocol was immunoSEQ multiplex PCR, while the TCRdb copy is restricted to in-frame clones and leaves out a portion. The data hold about 200,000 clones, with less than 90% observed a single time. The specimen sequenced was peripheral blood. These receptors were collected from a woman aged 50 to 60 with acute or convalescent COVID-19. The conserved cysteine and the conserved F or W are not part of the CDR3 here. Expanded clones get a size class; other rows say once, few or many, or leave the size out.

TRBV18	few	TRBJ2-3	ASSPGLAGGTDTQY
TRBV5-6	-	TRBJ2-3	ASHRASLTDTQY
TRBV4-3	-	TRBJ2-3	ASSQPRDRRTDTQY
TRBV18	-	TRBJ1-1	ASSPKGGNTEAF
TRBV7-9	-	TRBJ2-5	ASSPLHQDRESETQY
TRBV5-1	-	TRBJ2-1	ASSTLAGGTNEQF
TRBV5-4	-	TRBJ2-7	ASSPGTGPNYEQY
TRBV5-5	-	TRBJ2-7	ASRNGAGTLYEQY
TRBV5-6	-	TRBJ2-3	ASRRGPDTQY
TRBV6-5	-	TRBJ2-1	ASGQGALNEQF
TRBV15	-	TRBJ1-1	ATSRVGAGAF
TRBV2	once	TRBJ1-4	ASTESATNEKLF